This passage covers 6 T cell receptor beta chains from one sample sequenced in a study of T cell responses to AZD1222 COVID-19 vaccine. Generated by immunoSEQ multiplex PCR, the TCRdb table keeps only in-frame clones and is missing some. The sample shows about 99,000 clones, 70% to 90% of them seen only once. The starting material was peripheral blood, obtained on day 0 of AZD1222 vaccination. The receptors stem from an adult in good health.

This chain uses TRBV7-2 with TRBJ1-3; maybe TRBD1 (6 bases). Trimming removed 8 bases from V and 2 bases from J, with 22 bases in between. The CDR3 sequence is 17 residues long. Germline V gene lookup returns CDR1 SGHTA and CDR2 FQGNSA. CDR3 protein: CASSLRSPGVAGNTIYF. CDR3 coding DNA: TGTGCCAGCTCCCTTAGGTCCCCAGGGGTTGCTGGAAACACCATATATTTT.

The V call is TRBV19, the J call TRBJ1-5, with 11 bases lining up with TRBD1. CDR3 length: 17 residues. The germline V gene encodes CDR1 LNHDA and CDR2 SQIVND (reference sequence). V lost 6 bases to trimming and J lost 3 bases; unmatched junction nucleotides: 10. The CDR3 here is CASRGQGANTANQPQHF. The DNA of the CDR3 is TGTGCCAGTAGAGGACAGGGGGCAAATACGGCCAATCAGCCCCAGCATTTT.

DNA for the CDR3: TGTGCCAGCAGCAACTCGACAGGAGTAGAGACCCAGTACTTC. Translation gives CASSNSTGVETQYF. The rearrangement uses TRBV7-9 and TRBJ2-5; TRBD1 might be the D (6 bases). This CDR3 is 14 amino acids long. The germline gives CDR1 SEHNR, CDR2 FQNEAQ (reference sequence). Trimming cost V 5 bases and J 4 bases, with 14 bases left between them.

CDR3 sequence reads: CASSVGGGAVGTGELFF. CDR3 bases: TGTGCCAGCAGCGTAGGAGGAGGGGCTGTGGGCACCGGGGAGCTGTTTTTT. The chain couples TRBV9 to TRBJ2-2; D may be TRBD2 (6 bases). CDR3 length equals 17 residues. Germline V gene lookup returns CDR1 SGDLS and CDR2 YYNGEE. V shed 0 bases and J shed 4 bases, with 16 bases lying between them. The whole variable domain, filled in from reference TRBV9 and TRBJ2-2, reads DSGVTQTPKHLITATGQRVTLRCSPRSGDLSVYWYQQSLDQGLQFLIQYYNGEERAKGNILERFSAQQFPDLHSELNLSSLELGDSALYFCASSVGGGAVGTGELFFGEGSRLTVL.

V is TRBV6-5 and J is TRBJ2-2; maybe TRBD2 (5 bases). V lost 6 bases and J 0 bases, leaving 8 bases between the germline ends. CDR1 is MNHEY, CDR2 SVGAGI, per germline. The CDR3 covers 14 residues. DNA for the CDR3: TGTGCCAGCAGGAGGGATACGAACACCGGGGAGCTGTTTTTT. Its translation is CASRRDTNTGELFF.

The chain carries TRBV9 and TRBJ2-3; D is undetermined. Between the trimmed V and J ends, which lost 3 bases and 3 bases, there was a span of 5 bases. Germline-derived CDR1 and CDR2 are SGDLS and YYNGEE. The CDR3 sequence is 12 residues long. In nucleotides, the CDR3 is TGTGCCAGCAGCGAGACGACAGATACGCAGTATTTT. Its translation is CASSETTDTQYF.